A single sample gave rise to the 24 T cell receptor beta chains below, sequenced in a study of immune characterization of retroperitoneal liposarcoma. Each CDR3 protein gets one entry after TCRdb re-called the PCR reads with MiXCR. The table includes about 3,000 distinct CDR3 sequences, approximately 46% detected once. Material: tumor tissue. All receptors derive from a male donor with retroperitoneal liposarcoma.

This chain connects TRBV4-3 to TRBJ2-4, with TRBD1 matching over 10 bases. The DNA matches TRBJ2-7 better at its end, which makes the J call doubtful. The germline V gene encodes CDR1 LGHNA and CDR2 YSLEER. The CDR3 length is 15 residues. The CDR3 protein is CASSQEGTGVYEQYF. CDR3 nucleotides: TGCGCCAGCAGCCAAGAGGGGACAGGGGTCTACGAGCAGTACTTC.

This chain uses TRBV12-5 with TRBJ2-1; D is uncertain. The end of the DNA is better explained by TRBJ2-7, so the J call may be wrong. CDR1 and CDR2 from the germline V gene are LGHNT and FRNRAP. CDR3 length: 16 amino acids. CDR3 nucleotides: TGTGCTAGTGGTTTGGTTCGCCATGGAGAGCTCTACGAGCAGTACTTC. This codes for CASGLVRHGELYEQYF.

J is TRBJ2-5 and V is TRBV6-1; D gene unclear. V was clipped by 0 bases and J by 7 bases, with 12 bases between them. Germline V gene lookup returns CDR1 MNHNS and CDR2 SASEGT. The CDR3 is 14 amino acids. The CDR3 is CASSEARRFGTQYF. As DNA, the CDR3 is TGTGCCAGCAGTGAAGCGCGGCGTTTCGGGACCCAGTACTTC.

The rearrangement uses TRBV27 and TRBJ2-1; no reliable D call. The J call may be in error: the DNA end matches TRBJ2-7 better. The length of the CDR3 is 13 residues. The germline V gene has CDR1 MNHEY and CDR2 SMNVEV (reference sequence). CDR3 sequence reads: CASSLSPSYEQYF. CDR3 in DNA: TGTGCCAGCAGTTTATCCCCAAGCTACGAGCAGTACTTC.

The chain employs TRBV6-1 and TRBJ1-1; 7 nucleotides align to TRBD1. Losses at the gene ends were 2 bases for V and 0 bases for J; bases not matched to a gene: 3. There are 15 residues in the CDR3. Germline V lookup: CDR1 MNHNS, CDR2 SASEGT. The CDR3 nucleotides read TGTGCCAGCAGTGAATCAGGGGGGGTGAACACTGAAGCTTTCTTT. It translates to CASSESGGVNTEAFF.

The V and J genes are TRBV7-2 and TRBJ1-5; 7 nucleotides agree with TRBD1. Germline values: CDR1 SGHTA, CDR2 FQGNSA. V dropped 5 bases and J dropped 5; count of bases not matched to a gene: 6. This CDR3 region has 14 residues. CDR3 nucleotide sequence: TGTGCCAGCAGCAATCGGGACAGAGATCAGCCCCAGCATTTT. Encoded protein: CASSNRDRDQPQHF.

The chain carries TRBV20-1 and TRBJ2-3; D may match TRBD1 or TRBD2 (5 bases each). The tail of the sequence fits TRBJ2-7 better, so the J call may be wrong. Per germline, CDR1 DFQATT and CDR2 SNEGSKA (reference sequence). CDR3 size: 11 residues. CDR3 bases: TGCAGTGCTCTGGGGGTCTACGAGCAGTACTTC. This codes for CSALGVYEQYF.

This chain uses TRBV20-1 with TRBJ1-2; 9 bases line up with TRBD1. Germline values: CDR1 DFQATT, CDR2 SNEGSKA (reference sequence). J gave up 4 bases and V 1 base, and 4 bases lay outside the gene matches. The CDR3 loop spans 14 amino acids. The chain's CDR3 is CSARGTGGRYGYTF. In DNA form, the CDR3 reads TGCAGTGCTAGAGGTACAGGGGGCCGCTATGGCTACACCTTC.

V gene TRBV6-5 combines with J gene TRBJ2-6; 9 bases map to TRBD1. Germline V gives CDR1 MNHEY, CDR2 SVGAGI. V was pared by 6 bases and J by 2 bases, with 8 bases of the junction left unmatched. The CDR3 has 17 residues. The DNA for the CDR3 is TGTGCCAGCAGCCACGGACAGGGGAGGCCTGGGGCCAACGTCCTGACTTTC. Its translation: CASSHGQGRPGANVLTF.

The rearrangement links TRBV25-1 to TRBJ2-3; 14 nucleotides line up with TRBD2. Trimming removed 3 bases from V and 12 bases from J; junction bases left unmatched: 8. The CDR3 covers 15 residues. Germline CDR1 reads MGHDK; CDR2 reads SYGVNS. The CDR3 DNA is TGTGCCAGCAGTGATCCGGGACTAGCGGGGGAACTCCAGTATTTT. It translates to CASSDPGLAGELQYF.

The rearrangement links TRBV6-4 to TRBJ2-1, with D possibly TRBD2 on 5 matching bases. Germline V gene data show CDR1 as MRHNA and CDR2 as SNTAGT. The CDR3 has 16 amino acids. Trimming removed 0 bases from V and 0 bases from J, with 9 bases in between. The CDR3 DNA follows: TGTGCCAGCAGTGACTCGGGAGAGAGCTCCTACAATGAGCAGTTCTTC. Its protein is CASSDSGESSYNEQFF.

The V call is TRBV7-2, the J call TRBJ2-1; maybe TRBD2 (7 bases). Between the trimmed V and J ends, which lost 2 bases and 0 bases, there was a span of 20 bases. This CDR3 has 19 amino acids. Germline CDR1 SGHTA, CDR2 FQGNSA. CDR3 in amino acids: CASSLYAGDYLSSYNEQFF. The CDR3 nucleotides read TGTGCCAGCAGCTTATATGCAGGGGACTATTTAAGCTCCTACAATGAGCAGTTCTTC.

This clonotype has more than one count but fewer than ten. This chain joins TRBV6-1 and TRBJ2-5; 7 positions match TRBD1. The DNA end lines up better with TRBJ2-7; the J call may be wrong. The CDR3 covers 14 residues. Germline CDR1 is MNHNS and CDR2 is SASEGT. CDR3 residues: CASRHRGDSYEQYF. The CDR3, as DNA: TGTGCCAGCAGGCACAGGGGCGACTCCTACGAGCAGTACTTC.

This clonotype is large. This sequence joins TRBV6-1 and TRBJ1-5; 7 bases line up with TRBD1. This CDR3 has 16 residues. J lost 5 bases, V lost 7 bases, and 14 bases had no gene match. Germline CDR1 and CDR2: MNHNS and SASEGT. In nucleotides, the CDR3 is TGTGCCAGCATTGCTCGAAGGTGGCAGGGGGATCAGCCCCAGCATTTT. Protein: CASIARRWQGDQPQHF.

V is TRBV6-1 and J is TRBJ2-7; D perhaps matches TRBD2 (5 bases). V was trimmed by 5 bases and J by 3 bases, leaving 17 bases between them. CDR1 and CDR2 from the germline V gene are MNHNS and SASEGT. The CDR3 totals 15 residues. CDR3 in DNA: TGTGCCAGCAGTAAAACCGGGATAATAGACTACGAGCAGTACTTC. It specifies CASSKTGIIDYEQYF.

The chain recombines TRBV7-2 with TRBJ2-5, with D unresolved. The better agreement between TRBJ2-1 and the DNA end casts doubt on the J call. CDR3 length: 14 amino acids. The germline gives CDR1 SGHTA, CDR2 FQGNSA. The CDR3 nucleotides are TGTGCCAGCAGCTTAGTTTCGGTGTACTACGAGCAGTTCTTC. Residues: CASSLVSVYYEQFF.

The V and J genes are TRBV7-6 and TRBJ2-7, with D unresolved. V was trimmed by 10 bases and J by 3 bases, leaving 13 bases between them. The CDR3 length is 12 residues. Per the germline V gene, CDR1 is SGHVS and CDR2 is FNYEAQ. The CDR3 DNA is TGTGCCACCCCTAGAACAGACTACGAGCAGTACTTC. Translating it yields CATPRTDYEQYF.

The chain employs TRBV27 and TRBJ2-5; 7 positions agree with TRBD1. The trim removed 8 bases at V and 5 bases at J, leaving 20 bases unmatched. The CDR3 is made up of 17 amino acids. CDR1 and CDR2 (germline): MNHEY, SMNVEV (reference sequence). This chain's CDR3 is CASGTKSDRVTGETQYF. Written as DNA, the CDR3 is TGTGCCAGCGGGACAAAATCAGACAGGGTAACAGGGGAGACCCAGTACTTC.

The CDR3 region has the DNA TGTGCCAGCAGTCTGGGGGAAACGGGCAATCAGCCCCAGCATTTT. Its protein product is CASSLGETGNQPQHF. This chain joins TRBV6-1 and TRBJ1-5, with D perhaps TRBD1 (5 bases). Per the germline V gene, CDR1 is MNHNS and CDR2 is SASEGT. The V end was cut by 5 bases, the J end by 2 bases, with 13 bases between. The CDR3 is 15 amino acids.

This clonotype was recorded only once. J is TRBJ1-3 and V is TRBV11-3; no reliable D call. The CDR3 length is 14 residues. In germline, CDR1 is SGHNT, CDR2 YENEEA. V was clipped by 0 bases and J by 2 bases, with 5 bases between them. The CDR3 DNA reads TGTGCCAGCAGCTTAGATCACACTGGAAACACCATATATTTT. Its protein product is CASSLDHTGNTIYF.

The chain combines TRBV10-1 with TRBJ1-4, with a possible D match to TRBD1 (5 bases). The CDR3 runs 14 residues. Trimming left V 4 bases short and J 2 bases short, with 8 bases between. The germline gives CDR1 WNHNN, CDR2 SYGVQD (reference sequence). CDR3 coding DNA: TGCGCCAGCAGTGGGCCAGGGACTAATGAAAAACTGTTTTTT. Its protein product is CASSGPGTNEKLFF.

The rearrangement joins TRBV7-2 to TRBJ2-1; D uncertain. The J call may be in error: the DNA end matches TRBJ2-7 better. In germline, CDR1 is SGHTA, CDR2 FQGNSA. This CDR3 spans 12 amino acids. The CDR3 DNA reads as TGTGCCAGCAGCTTAGCGCCTGCCGAGCAGTACTTC. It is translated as CASSLAPAEQYF.

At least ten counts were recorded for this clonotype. The CDR3 loop is CASSYSRDTGELFF. The CDR3 region has the DNA TGTGCCAGCAGTTACTCGAGGGACACCGGGGAGCTGTTTTTT. The chain combines TRBV6-5 with TRBJ2-2; D perhaps matches TRBD2 (5 bases). V was pared by 0 bases and J by 3 bases, with 5 bases between. Germline loops: CDR1 MNHEY, CDR2 SVGAGI. This CDR3 has 14 residues.

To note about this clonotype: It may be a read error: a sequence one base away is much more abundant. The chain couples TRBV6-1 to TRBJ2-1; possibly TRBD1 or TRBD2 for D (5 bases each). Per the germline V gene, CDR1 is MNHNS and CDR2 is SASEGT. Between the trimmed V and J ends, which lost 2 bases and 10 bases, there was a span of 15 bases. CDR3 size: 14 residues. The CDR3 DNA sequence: TGTGCCAGCAGTGAATGGGGCAGAGACTACGAGCAGTTCTTC. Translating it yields CASSEWGRDYEQFF.